This TCR beta chain is from a study of OX40 agonist ivuxolimab in advanced cancers. At the level of the study: As their treatment, patients were administered ivuxolimab, an agonistic anti-OX40 (CD134) antibody.

Concerning this clone itself: The target antigen is unknown.

Study-wide findings and caveats: Clonal expansion was among the lowest in partial responders at 0.1-3.0 mg/kg, especially CD8+. Part of the nonresponder group also had normalized T-cell clonal expansion that was low.

Produced via immunoSEQ multiplex PCR; TCRdb's table is partial and in-frame only. The sample lists over 65,000 clones, approximately 84% occurring once. CDR3 size: 15 residues. The ends lost 4 bases at V and 2 bases at J; junction bases unmatched: 2. In germline, CDR1 is MGHRA, CDR2 YSYEKL. V is TRBV4-1 and J is TRBJ2-2; 9 bases line up with TRBD2. The origin of this receptor is an adult with an advanced solid tumor such as melanoma, head and neck, liver or kidney cancer. The starting material was CD4+ or CD8+ T cells sorted from blood, obtained in a trial of the OX40 agonist ivuxolimab. CDR3: CASSPSGENTGELFF. The DNA of the CDR3 is TGCGCCAGCAGCCCTAGCGGGGAAAACACCGGGGAGCTGTTTTTT.